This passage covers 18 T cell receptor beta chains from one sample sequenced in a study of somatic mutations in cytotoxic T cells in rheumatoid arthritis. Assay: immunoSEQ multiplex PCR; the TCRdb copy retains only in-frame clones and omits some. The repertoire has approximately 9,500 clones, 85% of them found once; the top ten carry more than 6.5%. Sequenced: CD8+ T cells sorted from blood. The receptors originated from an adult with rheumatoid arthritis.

The CDR3 reads CASSLAGFNQPQHF. The CDR3 region has the DNA TGTGCCAGCAGCTTAGCGGGGTTCAATCAGCCCCAGCATTTT. V is TRBV7-9 and J is TRBJ1-5, with D unresolved. This CDR3 region has 14 residues. Trimming removed 0 bases at V and 3 bases at J, with 6 bases between. Looked up from germline, CDR1 is SEHNR and CDR2 is FQNEAQ (reference sequence).

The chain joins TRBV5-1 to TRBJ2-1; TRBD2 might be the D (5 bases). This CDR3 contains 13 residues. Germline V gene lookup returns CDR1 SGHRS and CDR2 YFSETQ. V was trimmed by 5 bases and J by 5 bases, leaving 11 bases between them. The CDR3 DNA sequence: TGCGCCAGCAGTCCCGGGGTCAACAATGAGCAGTTCTTC. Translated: CASSPGVNNEQFF.

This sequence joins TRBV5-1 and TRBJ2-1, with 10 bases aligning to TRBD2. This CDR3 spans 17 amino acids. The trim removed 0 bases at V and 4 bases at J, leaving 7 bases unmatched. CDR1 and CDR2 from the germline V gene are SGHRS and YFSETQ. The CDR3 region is CASSLVPVAGGYNEQFF. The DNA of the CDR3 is TGCGCCAGCAGCTTGGTCCCGGTAGCGGGGGGATACAATGAGCAGTTCTTC.

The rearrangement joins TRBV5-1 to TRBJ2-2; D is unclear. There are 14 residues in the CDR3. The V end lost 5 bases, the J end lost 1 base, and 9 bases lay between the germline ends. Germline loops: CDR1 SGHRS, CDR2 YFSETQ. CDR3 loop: CASRERRNTGELFF. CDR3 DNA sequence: TGCGCCAGCAGGGAACGGAGGAACACCGGGGAGCTGTTTTTT.

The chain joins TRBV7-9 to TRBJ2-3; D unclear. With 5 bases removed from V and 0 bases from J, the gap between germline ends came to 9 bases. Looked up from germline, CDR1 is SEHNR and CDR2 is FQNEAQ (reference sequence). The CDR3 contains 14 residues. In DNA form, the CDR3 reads TGTGCCAGCAGCCCCGTAGGGAGCACAGATACGCAGTATTTT. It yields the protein CASSPVGSTDTQYF. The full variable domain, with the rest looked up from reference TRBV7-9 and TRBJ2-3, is DTGVSQNPRHKITKRGQNVTFRCDPISEHNRLYWYRQTLGQGPEFLTYFQNEAQLEKSRLLSDRFSAERPKGSFSTLEIQRTEQGDSAMYLCASSPVGSTDTQYFGPGTRLTVL.

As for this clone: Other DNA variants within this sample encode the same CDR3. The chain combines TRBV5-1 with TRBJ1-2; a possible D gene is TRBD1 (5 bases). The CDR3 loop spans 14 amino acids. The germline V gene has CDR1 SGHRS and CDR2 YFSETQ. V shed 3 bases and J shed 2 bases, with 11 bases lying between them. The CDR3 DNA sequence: TGCGCCAGCAGCTCCGGGACCGAAAACTATGGCTACACCTTC. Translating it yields CASSSGTENYGYTF.

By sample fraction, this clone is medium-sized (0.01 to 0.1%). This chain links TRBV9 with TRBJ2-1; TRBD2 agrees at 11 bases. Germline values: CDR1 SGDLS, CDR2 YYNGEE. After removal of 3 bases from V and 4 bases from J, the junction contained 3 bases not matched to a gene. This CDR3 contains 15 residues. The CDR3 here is CASSETSGGYNEQFF. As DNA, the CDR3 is TGTGCCAGCAGCGAAACTAGCGGGGGATACAATGAGCAGTTCTTC.

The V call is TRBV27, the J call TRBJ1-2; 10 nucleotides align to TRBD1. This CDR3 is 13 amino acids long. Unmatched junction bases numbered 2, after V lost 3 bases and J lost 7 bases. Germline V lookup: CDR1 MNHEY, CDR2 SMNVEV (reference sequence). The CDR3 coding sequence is TGTGCCAGCAGTTTGACAGGGGGCTTTGGCTACACCTTC. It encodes CASSLTGGFGYTF.

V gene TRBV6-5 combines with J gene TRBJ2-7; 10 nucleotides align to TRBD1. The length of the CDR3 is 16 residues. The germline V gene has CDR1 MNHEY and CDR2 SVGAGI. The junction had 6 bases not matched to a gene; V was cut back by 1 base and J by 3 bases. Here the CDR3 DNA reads TGTGCCAGCAGTTACTACGGGACAGGGGTTGACTACGAGCAGTACTTC. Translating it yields CASSYYGTGVDYEQYF.

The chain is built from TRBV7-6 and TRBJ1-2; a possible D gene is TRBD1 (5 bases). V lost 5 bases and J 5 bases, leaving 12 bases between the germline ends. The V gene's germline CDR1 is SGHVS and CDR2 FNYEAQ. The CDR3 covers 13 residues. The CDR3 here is CASSPPGPYGYTF. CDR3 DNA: TGTGCCAGCAGCCCCCCGGGGCCATATGGCTACACCTTC.

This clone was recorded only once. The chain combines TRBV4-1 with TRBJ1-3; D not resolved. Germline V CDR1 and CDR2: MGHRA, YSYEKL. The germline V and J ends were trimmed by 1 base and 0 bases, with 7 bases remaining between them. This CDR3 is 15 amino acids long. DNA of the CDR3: TGCGCCAGCAGCCAAGTACAGCTCTCTGGAAACACCATATATTTT. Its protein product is CASSQVQLSGNTIYF.

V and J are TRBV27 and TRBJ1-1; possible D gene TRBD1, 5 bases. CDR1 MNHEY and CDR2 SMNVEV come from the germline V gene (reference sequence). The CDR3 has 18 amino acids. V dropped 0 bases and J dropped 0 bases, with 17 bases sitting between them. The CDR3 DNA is TGTGCCAGCAGTTTATCGATCGTACGGGGGTTGCTGAACACTGAAGCTTTCTTT. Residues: CASSLSIVRGLLNTEAFF.

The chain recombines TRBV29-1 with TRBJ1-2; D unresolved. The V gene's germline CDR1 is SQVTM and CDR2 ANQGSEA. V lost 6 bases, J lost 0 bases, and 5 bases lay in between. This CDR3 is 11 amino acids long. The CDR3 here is CSVVANYGYTF. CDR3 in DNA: TGCAGCGTGGTTGCTAACTATGGCTACACCTTC.

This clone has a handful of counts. For the CDR3, the DNA is TGTGCCAGCAGCTTGTACGAGAACACTGAAGCTTTCTTT. Protein: CASSLYENTEAFF. The V gene is TRBV7-9, the J gene TRBJ1-1, with D uncertain. Germline assignment: CDR1 SEHNR and CDR2 FQNEAQ (reference sequence). CDR3 size: 13 residues. V was trimmed by 3 bases and J by 1 base, leaving 6 bases between them. The whole variable domain, remainder taken from reference TRBV7-9 and TRBJ1-1, is DTGVSQNPRHKITKRGQNVTFRCDPISEHNRLYWYRQTLGQGPEFLTYFQNEAQLEKSRLLSDRFSAERPKGSFSTLEIQRTEQGDSAMYLCASSLYENTEAFFGQGTRLTVV.

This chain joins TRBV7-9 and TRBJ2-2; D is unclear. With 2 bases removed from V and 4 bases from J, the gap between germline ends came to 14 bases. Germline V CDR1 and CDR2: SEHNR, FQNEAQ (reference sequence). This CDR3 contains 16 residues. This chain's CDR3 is CASSLMVDTSTGELFF. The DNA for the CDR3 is TGTGCCAGCAGCTTAATGGTCGACACGAGCACCGGGGAGCTGTTTTTT. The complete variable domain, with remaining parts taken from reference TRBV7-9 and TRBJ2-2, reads DTGVSQNPRHKITKRGQNVTFRCDPISEHNRLYWYRQTLGQGPEFLTYFQNEAQLEKSRLLSDRFSAERPKGSFSTLEIQRTEQGDSAMYLCASSLMVDTSTGELFFGEGSRLTVL.

The chain's CDR3 is CASSFIVGTDTQYF. The DNA of the CDR3 is TGTGCCAGCAGCTTTATCGTTGGCACAGATACGCAGTATTTT. The chain has TRBV7-8 and TRBJ2-3; D uncertain. CDR1 is SGHVS, CDR2 FQNEAQ, per germline. Trimming took off 3 bases at V and 1 base at J, with 8 bases between the two ends. The CDR3 is 14 residues long.

CDR3 in amino acids: CASSLTSAILSYEQYF. CDR3 DNA: TGTGCCAGCAGCCTGACTAGCGCGATATTATCCTACGAGCAGTACTTC. V and J are TRBV7-8 and TRBJ2-7, with 8 bases that match TRBD2. J gave up 1 base and V 5 bases, and 10 bases lay outside the gene matches. CDR3 length equals 16 residues. In germline, CDR1 is SGHVS, CDR2 FQNEAQ.

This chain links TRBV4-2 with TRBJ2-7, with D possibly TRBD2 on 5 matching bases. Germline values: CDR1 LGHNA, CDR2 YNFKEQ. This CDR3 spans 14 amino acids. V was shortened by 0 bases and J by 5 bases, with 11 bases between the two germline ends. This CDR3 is CASSQDNEGDEQYF. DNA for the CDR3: TGTGCCAGCAGCCAAGATAATGAGGGTGACGAGCAGTACTTC.